These 17 T cell receptor beta chains originate from one sample sequenced in a study of CD8+ T cells in alopecia areata listed by TCRdb under 2018. The treatment or condition label corresponds to: oral pan-JAK inhibitor, 5-10 mg twice daily. Libraries were built with the immunoSEQ multiplex PCR assay. For TCR sequencing, RNA was extracted from every sample and reverse transcribed into cDNA to serve as template. The clones in this table, taken by TCRdb from immuneACCESS, are in-frame only. Not every clone is retained; where verified, under half of the shortfall comes from an unresolved V gene, and the cause of the rest is unknown. The sample yields 200,000 to 250,000 clones; less than 45% were counted once. Of the sample, about 0.48% is held by the ten largest clones. This specimen was CD4+ T cells sorted from blood, taken at approximately week 31, from a patient treated with tofacitinib. These receptors all stem from a human donor with alopecia areata.

This chain uses TRBV30 with TRBJ1-2; D is ambiguous. Germline CDR1 GTSNPN, CDR2 SVGIG (reference sequence). This CDR3 is 13 amino acids long. The ends were cut back, 0 bases at V and 3 bases at J, with 8 bases in the middle. The CDR3 is CAWSVQLYYGYTF. The CDR3 DNA sequence: TGTGCCTGGAGTGTACAACTCTACTATGGCTACACCTTC.

This clone was seen a few times. The chain uses TRBV5-1 and TRBJ1-5, with 10 bases fitting TRBD1. V lost 4 bases, J lost 7 bases, and 5 bases stayed unmatched. Germline loops: CDR1 SGHRS, CDR2 YFSETQ. This CDR3 contains 14 residues. The CDR3 DNA follows: TGCGCCAGCAGCGAGACAGGGGGCGGCCAGCCCCAGCATTTT. Residues: CASSETGGGQPQHF.

The chain employs TRBV10-3 and TRBJ2-5, with D tentatively TRBD2 (7 bases). From germline, CDR1 is ENHRY and CDR2 SYGVKD. V was trimmed by 9 bases and J by 5 bases, leaving 13 bases between them. This CDR3 comprises 12 residues. The CDR3 DNA is TGTGCCATTGGGGGGGCAGGGGAGACCCAGTACTTC. Translating it yields CAIGGAGETQYF.

The rearrangement joins TRBV29-1 to TRBJ2-3; D possibly corresponds to TRBD1 (6 bases). CDR3 length: 14 amino acids. From germline, CDR1 is SQVTM and CDR2 ANQGSEA. Trimming cost V 6 bases and J 4 bases, with 17 bases left between them. CDR3 in amino acids: CSVSGQILADTQYF. The DNA of the CDR3 is TGCAGCGTCTCCGGACAGATACTGGCAGATACGCAGTATTTT.

The chain has TRBV18 and TRBJ2-5; the D gene could be TRBD1 or TRBD2 (5 bases each). V was cut by 5 bases and J by 0 bases, with 7 bases left in between. CDR3 length: 13 residues. CDR1 KGHSH and CDR2 LQKENI come from the germline V gene. The CDR3 DNA follows: TGTGCCAGCTCAACGGGACACCAAGAGACCCAGTACTTC. It is translated as CASSTGHQETQYF. The full variable domain, with the rest looked up from reference TRBV18 and TRBJ2-5, is NAGVMQNPRHLVRRRGQEARLRCSPMKGHSHVYWYRQLPEEGLKFMVYLQKENIIDESGMPKERFSAEFPKEGPSILRIQQVVRGDSAAYFCASSTGHQETQYFGPGTRLLVL.

The V call is TRBV5-4, the J call TRBJ2-5, with D possibly matching TRBD2 (5 bases). Per germline, CDR1 SGHNT and CDR2 YYREEE (reference sequence). This CDR3 contains 12 residues. Here the CDR3 DNA reads TGTGCAATGCGGCTAGCAGGAGAGACCCAGTACTTC. Its protein product is CAMRLAGETQYF.

This clone has just one count. The chain carries TRBV6-4 and TRBJ2-7; weak D call: TRBD1 (6 bases). V was trimmed by 2 bases and J by 0 bases, leaving 29 bases between them. This CDR3 spans 21 amino acids. Germline values: CDR1 MRHNA, CDR2 SNTAGT. CDR3 in amino acids: CASSDHLYNRTDRKISYEQYF. The CDR3 bases are TGTGCCAGCAGTGACCACCTATATAATCGGACAGATCGGAAGATCTCCTACGAGCAGTACTTC.

This clone came up a few times. This chain joins TRBV6-1 and TRBJ2-5, with D hard to call. This CDR3 is built from 16 residues. Trimming stripped 1 base from V and 5 bases from J, with 17 bases between. CDR1 is MNHNS, CDR2 SASEGT, per germline. CDR3 nucleotide sequence: TGTGCCAGCAGTGAAGAACTCTCCGCAATCTGGGAGACCCAGTACTTC. Translating gives CASSEELSAIWETQYF.

The V call is TRBV4-2, the J call TRBJ1-5, with D possibly TRBD1 on 6 matching bases. Germline V lookup: CDR1 LGHNA, CDR2 YNFKEQ. The CDR3 extends over 15 amino acids. Trimming left V 0 bases short and J 9 bases short, with 15 bases between. CDR3 in amino acids: CASSQERGGDWPQHF. CDR3 DNA sequence: TGTGCCAGCAGCCAAGAGAGAGGGGGGGATTGGCCCCAGCATTTT.

J is TRBJ2-3 and V is TRBV6-5, with 9 nucleotides matching TRBD2. The germline CDR1 and CDR2 sequences are MNHEY and SVGAGI. The junction had 2 bases not matched to a gene; V was cut back by 1 base and J by 6 bases. The CDR3 loop spans 14 amino acids. The CDR3 reads CASSYWRGGDTQYF. DNA of the CDR3: TGTGCCAGCAGTTACTGGCGGGGGGGCGATACGCAGTATTTT.

V is TRBV2 and J is TRBJ1-4; a weak D match, TRBD1 (5 bases). The CDR3 contains 16 residues. CDR1 SNHLY and CDR2 FYNNEI come from the germline V gene. Trimming left V 1 base short and J 5 bases short, with 14 bases between. CDR3 sequence (DNA): TGTGCCAGCAGTGAAGGGTTGAGCAGGGCGAATGAAAAACTGTTTTTT. It yields the protein CASSEGLSRANEKLFF. Full variable domain (missing parts from reference TRBV2 and TRBJ1-4): EPEVTQTPSHQVTQMGQEVILRCVPISNHLYFYWYRQILGQKVEFLVSFYNNEISEKSEIFDDQFSVERPDGSNFTLKIRSTKLEDSAMYFCASSEGLSRANEKLFFGSGTQLSVL.

The CDR3 sequence: CASTREERGYTF. In DNA form, the CDR3 reads TGTGCCAGCACTCGGGAAGAAAGAGGCTACACCTTC. This rearrangement joins TRBV6-6 to TRBJ1-2, with unresolved D. Germline CDR1 and CDR2: MNHNY and SVGAGI (reference sequence). V was clipped by 7 bases and J by 8 bases, with 14 bases between them. The length of the CDR3 is 12 residues.

The chain is built from TRBV5-1 and TRBJ1-1; possibly TRBD1 for D (5 bases). CDR1 is SGHRS, CDR2 YFSETQ, per germline. The CDR3 spans 13 residues. Trimming removed 3 bases from V and 0 bases from J, with 6 bases in between. CDR3 DNA: TGCGCCAGCAGCTCACAGGTGAACACTGAAGCTTTCTTT. Amino acid sequence: CASSSQVNTEAFF.

The chain combines TRBV29-1 with TRBJ2-5, with 7 bases identical to TRBD1. The CDR3 consists of 12 residues. Trimming took 7 bases from V and 7 from J; bases not matched to a gene: 9. CDR1 and CDR2 (germline): SQVTM, ANQGSEA. The CDR3 DNA is TGCAGCGCTGAGACAGGGCGAGGGACCCAGTACTTC. Encoded protein: CSAETGRGTQYF. The full variable domain, its missing parts supplied by reference TRBV29-1 and TRBJ2-5, is SAVISQKPSRDICQRGTSLTIQCQVDSQVTMMFWYRQQPGQSLTLIATANQGSEATYESGFVIDKFPISRPNLTFSTLTVSNMSPEDSSIYLCSAETGRGTQYFGPGTRLLVL.

V gene TRBV5-1 combines with J gene TRBJ2-5, with TRBD2 matching over 9 bases. This CDR3 has 15 amino acids. From germline, CDR1 is SGHRS and CDR2 YFSETQ. V dropped 0 bases and J dropped 1; count of bases not matched to a gene: 1. CDR3 DNA: TGCGCCAGCAGCTTGGAGACTAGCGGCCAAGAGACCCAGTACTTC. Amino acids: CASSLETSGQETQYF.

The rearrangement links TRBV9 to TRBJ2-3; D is ambiguous. The CDR3 has 13 residues. Trimming left V 4 bases short and J 5 bases short, with 11 bases between. Germline loops: CDR1 SGDLS, CDR2 YYNGEE. The CDR3 loop reads CASSLRPIDTQYF. The CDR3 nucleotides read TGTGCCAGCAGCCTCAGACCCATAGATACGCAGTATTTT.

The V and J genes are TRBV5-4 and TRBJ2-3; a possible D gene is TRBD2 (6 bases). Germline values: CDR1 SGHNT, CDR2 YYREEE (reference sequence). This CDR3 has 16 amino acids. V was cut by 4 bases and J by 0 bases, with 15 bases left in between. The CDR3 nucleotides read TGTGCCAGCAGCCGCCCGGTCAGCGGGAGCACAGATACGCAGTATTTT. The encoded protein is CASSRPVSGSTDTQYF.